This T cell receptor (beta chain) was profiled in a study of graft-versus-host responses after intestinal transplantation. General observations from the study: GvH clones were found in recipient marrow; some appeared first in ileum or blood. The presence of high graft-versus-host to host-versus-graft clonal ratios in allografts characterized patients with graft-donor T cell macrochimerism.

Researchers processed graft tissue to release intraepithelial and lamina propria lymphocytes. The repertoire was sequenced with immunoSEQ multiplex PCR; TCRdb's copy has only in-frame clones and lacks some. Of approximately 63,000 clones detected, 89% appear once; the ten largest clones hold roughly 1.7%. V shed 4 bases and J 5 bases; nucleotides not matched to a gene: 4. From germline, CDR1 is MNHEY and CDR2 SVGAGI. CDR3 size: 14 residues. To note about this clone: Antigen specificity is unknown.

This rearrangement joins TRBV6-5 to TRBJ1-5; TRBD1 matches 8 bases. The source material was ileum tissue, sampled 350 to 400 days after transplant. The sequence was collected from a human patient who received an intestinal transplant, so some T cells may come from the graft donor. CDR3 amino acids: CASSWTGRYQPQHF. Here the CDR3 DNA reads TGTGCCAGCAGTTGGACAGGGCGTTATCAGCCCCAGCATTTT.